The clone carrying this TCR beta chain was found once. CDR1 and CDR2 (germline): KGHSH, LQKENI. The CDR3 totals 15 residues. V gave up 1 base and J gave up 4 bases, with 13 bases separating them. This specimen comes from a study of shared clonotypes between healthy human individuals. About the research overall: Donor ages ranged 18 to 49 years: a couple of women, a few men.

Profiled with immunoSEQ multiplex PCR; TCRdb holds only in-frame clones, not every one. The sample has approximately 500,000 clones; about 96% are singletons. The receptor was isolated from a woman aged 30 to 39 in good health. This sequence joins TRBV18 and TRBJ1-1; D gene ambiguous. The sequencing input was naive CD4+ T cells sorted from blood. This sample's subset: CD45RA+ positively selected. CDR3 coding DNA: TGTGCCAGCTCACCACTGGTCGAAGGCACCACTGAAGCTTTCTTT. It is translated as CASSPLVEGTTEAFF.